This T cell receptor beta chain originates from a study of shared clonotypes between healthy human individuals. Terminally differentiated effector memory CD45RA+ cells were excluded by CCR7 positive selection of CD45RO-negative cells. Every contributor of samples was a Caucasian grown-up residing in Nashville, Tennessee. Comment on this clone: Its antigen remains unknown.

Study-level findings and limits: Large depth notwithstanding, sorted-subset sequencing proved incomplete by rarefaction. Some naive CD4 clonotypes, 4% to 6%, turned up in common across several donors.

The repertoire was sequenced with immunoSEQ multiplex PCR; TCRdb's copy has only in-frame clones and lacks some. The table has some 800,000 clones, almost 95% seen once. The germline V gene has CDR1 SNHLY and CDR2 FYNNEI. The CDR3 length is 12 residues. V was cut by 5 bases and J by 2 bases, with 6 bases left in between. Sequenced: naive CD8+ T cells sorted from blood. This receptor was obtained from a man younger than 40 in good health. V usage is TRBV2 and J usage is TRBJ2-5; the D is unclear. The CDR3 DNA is TGTGCCAGCAGTACCGGGCAAGAGACCCAGTACTTC. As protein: CASSTGQETQYF.